What follows is one TCR beta chain and its context. CDR3 length: 15 residues. V lost 1 base and J 2 bases, leaving 12 bases between the germline ends. Germline V CDR1 and CDR2: LGHDT, YNNKEL (reference sequence). The sample comes from a study of blood T cell repertoires in COVID-19. Repertoires were generated with immunoSEQ multiplex PCR, while TCRdb's copy carries only in-frame clones and drops some. The table shows 100,000 to 140,000 clones, with more than 70% occurring only once. This chain connects TRBV3-1 (or the pseudogene TRBV3-2) to TRBJ2-7, with D unclear. The specimen was peripheral blood. The source is a man aged 65 to 79 with acute or convalescent COVID-19. The CDR3 reads CASSQGLMLPYEQYF. The CDR3 bases are TGTGCCAGCAGCCAAGGACTCATGCTTCCCTACGAGCAGTACTTC.